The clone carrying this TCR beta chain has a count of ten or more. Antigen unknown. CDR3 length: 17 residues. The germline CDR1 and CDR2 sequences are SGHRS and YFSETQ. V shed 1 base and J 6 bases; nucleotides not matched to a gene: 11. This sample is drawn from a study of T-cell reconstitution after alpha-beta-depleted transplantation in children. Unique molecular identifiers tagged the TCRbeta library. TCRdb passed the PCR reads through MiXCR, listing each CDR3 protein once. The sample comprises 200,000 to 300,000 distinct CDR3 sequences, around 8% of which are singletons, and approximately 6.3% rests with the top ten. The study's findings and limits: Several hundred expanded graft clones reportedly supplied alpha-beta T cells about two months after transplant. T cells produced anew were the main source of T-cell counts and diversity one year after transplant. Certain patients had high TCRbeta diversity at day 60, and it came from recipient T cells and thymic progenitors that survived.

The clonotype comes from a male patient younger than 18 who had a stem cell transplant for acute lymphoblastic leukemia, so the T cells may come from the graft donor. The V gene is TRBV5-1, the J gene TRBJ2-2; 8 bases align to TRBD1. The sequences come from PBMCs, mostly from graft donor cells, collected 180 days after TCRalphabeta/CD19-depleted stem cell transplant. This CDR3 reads CASSLHPQGVTAGELFF. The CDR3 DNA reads TGCGCCAGCAGCTTGCATCCACAGGGGGTGACGGCCGGGGAGCTGTTTTTT. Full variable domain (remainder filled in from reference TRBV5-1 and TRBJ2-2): KAGVTQTPRYLIKTRGQQVTLSCSPISGHRSVSWYQQTPGQGLQFLFEYFSETQRNKGNFPGRFSGRQFSNSRSEMNVSTLELGDSALYLCASSLHPQGVTAGELFFGEGSRLTVL.